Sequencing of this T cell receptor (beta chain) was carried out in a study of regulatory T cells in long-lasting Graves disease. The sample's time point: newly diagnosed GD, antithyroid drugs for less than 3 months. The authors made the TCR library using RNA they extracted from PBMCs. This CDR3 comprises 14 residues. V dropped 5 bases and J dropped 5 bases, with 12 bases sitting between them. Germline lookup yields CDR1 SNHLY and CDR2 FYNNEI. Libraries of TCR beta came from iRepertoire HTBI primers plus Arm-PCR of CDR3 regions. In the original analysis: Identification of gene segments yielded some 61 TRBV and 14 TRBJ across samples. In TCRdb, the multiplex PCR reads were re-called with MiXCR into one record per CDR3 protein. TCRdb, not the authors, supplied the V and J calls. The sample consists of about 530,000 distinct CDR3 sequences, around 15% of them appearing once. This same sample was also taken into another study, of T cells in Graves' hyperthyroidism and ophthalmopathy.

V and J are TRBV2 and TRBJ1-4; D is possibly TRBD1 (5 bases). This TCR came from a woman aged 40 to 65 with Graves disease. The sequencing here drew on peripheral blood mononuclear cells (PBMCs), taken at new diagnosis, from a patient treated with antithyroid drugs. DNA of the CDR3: TGTGCCAGCAGTACGGGACTGCAGAATGAAAAACTGTTTTTT. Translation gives CASSTGLQNEKLFF.